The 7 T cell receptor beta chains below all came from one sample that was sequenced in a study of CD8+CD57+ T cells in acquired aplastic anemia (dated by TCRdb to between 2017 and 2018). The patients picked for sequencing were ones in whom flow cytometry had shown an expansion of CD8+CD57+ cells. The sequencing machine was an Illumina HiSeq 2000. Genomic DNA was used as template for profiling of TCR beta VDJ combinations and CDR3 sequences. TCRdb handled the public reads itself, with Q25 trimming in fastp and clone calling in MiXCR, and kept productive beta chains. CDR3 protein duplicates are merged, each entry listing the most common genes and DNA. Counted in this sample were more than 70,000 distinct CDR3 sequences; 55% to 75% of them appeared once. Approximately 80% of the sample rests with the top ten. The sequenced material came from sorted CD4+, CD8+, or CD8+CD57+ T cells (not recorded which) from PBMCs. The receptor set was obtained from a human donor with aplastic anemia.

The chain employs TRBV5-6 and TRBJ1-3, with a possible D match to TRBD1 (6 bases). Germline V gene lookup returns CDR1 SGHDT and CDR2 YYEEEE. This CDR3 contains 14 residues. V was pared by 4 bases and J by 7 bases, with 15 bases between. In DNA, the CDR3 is TGTGCCAGCAGCCAAGACAGGCTCGAGAACACCATATATTTT. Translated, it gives CASSQDRLENTIYF.

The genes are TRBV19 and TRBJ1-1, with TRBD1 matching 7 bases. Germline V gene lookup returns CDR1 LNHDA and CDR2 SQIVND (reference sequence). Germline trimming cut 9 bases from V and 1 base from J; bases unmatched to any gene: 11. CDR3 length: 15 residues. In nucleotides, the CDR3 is TGTGCCAGCTCCCCTTTAGGGACAGAGAACACTGAAGCTTTCTTT. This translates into CASSPLGTENTEAFF.

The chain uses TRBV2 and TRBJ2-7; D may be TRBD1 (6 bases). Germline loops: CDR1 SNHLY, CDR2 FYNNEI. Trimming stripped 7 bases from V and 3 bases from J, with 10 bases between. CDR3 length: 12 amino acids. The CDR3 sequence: CASTGAYYEQYF. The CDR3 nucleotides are TGTGCCAGCACAGGGGCTTACTACGAGCAGTACTTC.

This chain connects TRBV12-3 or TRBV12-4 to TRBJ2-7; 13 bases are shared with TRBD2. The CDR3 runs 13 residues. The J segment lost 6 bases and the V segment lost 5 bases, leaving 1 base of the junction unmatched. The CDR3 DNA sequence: TGTGCCAGCAGTCGACTAGCGGGAGGCGAGCAGTACTTC. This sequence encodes CASSRLAGGEQYF.

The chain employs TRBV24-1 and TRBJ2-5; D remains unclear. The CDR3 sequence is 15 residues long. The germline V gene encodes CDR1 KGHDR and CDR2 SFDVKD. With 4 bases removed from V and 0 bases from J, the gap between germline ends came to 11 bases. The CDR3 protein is CATSEPDGYQETQYF. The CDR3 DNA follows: TGTGCCACCAGTGAGCCGGACGGGTACCAAGAGACCCAGTACTTC.

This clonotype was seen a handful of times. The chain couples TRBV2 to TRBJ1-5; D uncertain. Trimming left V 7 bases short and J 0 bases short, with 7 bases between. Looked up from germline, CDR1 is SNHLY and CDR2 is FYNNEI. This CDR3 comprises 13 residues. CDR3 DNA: TGTGCCAGCAAAGACAATAGCAATCAGCCCCAGCATTTT. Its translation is CASKDNSNQPQHF.

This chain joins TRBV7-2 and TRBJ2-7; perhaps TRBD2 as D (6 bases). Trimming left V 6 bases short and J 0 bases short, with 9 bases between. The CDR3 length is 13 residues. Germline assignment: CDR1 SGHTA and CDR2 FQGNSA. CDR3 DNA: TGTGCCAGCAGGGCGGGAAGCTCCTACGAGCAGTACTTC. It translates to CASRAGSSYEQYF.